This T cell receptor beta chain stems from a study of beta chain features in type 1 diabetes. Study-wide results and limits: Among patients with Type 1 diabetes, TCRB CDR3s were moderately but significantly shorter in every one of the four CD4+ subsets.

Expressed TCRB transcripts were sequenced because the isolated RNA had all been reverse transcribed beforehand. Only in-frame clones appear in the TCRdb table, and some are missing; sequencing was by immunoSEQ multiplex PCR. The table has around 150,000 clones, approximately 62% seen once. Between the trimmed V and J ends, which lost 6 bases and 6 bases, there was a span of 21 bases. The germline gives CDR1 MNHEY, CDR2 SMNVEV (reference sequence). This CDR3 spans 16 amino acids. About this clone: Its target is not known.

The chain is built from TRBV27 and TRBJ1-5; tentatively, D is TRBD1 (6 bases). The source material was naive CD4+ T cells from blood. The TCR comes from a man aged 25 to 45 with type 1 diabetes. DNA for the CDR3: TGTGCCAGCAGCTCATTCACGGGGGACATCGGTCAGCCCCAGCATTTT. Translation gives CASSSFTGDIGQPQHF.